The entry that follows covers one TCR beta chain sequence. The antigen is undetermined. This record comes from a study of blood T cells in healthy people across ages. Findings and caveats of the study: Comparison with aged donors showed that long-lived donors had more naive CD4+ cells and higher diversity.

Together with a sample-barcoded 5' primer, a J-beta primer mix was included in a second PCR lasting about 7 to 12 cycles. TCRdb fed the 5' RACE reads into MiXCR, producing one record per CDR3 protein. This sample yields approximately 700,000 distinct CDR3 sequences, of which approximately 31% are seen a single time; approximately 15% belongs to the top ten. The sample taken for sequencing was blood. This sequence originates from a woman of 80 years or more in good health.

DNA of the CDR3: TGTGCCAGCAGCCCAGGTGGACAGGGGGGCCAGCCCCAGCATTTT. Amino acid sequence: CASSPGGQGGQPQHF. V gene TRBV7-2 combines with J gene TRBJ1-5, with 10 bases lining up with TRBD1. The CDR3 covers 15 residues. CDR1 SGHTA and CDR2 FQGNSA come from the germline V gene. V shed 5 bases and J 7 bases; nucleotides not matched to a gene: 8. Full variable domain (rest looked up from reference TRBV7-2 and TRBJ1-5): GAGVSQSPSNKVTEKGKDVELRCDPISGHTALYWYRQSLGQGLEFLIYFQGNSAPDKSGLPSDRFSAERTGGSVSTLTIQRTQQEDSAVYLCASSPGGQGGQPQHFGDGTRLSIL.